One and the same sample provided the 24 T cell receptor beta chains below, sequenced in a study of Graves' ophthalmopathy and Graves' hyperthyroidism. RNA transcripts were the template, and TCR beta CDR3 regions were amplified from them. RT-PCR in the first round used HTBI primers; a second-round multiplex PCR followed. TCRdb redid the calling of the multiplex PCR reads with MiXCR, one entry per CDR3 protein. The sample lists a few hundred thousand distinct CDR3 sequences, 18% seen once, with about 1.4% in the top ten. Sequenced: peripheral blood. The receptor source for this set is a woman between 18 and 29 years old with Graves' ophthalmopathy.

This clonotype was counted at least ten times. The chain has TRBV6-2 or TRBV6-3 and TRBJ2-7; tentative D call: TRBD1 (5 bases). This CDR3 comprises 14 residues. Between the trimmed V and J ends, which lost 2 bases and 2 bases, there was a span of 10 bases. Germline lookup yields CDR1 MNHEY and CDR2 SVGEGT. The CDR3 loop reads CASSYLTAPYEQYF. Written as DNA, the CDR3 is TGTGCCAGCAGTTACCTGACAGCCCCCTACGAGCAGTACTTC.

V is TRBV18 and J is TRBJ2-5; 9 bases agree with TRBD2. The CDR3 covers 15 residues. The V segment lost 4 bases and the J segment 3 bases; nucleotides outside the gene matches: 6. Germline V gives CDR1 KGHSH, CDR2 LQKENI. The DNA for the CDR3 is TGTGCCAGCTCACTTAATAGCGGGGGCGAAGAGACCCAGTACTTC. Its protein is CASSLNSGGEETQYF. Full variable domain (remainder filled in from reference TRBV18 and TRBJ2-5): NAGVMQNPRHLVRRRGQEARLRCSPMKGHSHVYWYRQLPEEGLKFMVYLQKENIIDESGMPKERFSAEFPKEGPSILRIQQVVRGDSAAYFCASSLNSGGEETQYFGPGTRLLVL.

This clonotype was recorded many times. A much larger clonotype is one base distant, so this may be a read error. V and J are TRBV6-2 or TRBV6-3 and TRBJ2-7; D remains ambiguous. Germline V gene lookup returns CDR1 MNHEY and CDR2 SVGEGT. There are 13 residues in the CDR3. V gave up 2 bases and J gave up 0 bases, with 5 bases separating them. The CDR3 DNA follows: TGTGCCAGCAGTTACGTCAGCTCCTACGAGCAGTACTTC. Protein product: CASSYVSSYEQYF.

The rearrangement uses TRBV20-1 and TRBJ2-7; D not resolved. CDR3 length: 12 amino acids. V lost 0 bases and J lost 7, with 10 bases in between. Germline-derived CDR1 and CDR2 are DFQATT and SNEGSKA (reference sequence). CDR3 protein: CSARDLGQEQYF. The CDR3 nucleotides read TGCAGTGCTAGAGATCTCGGGCAGGAGCAGTACTTC.

This clonotype was detected ten times or more. The chain is built from TRBV15 and TRBJ2-2; weak D call: TRBD2 (7 bases). Germline CDR1 is LNHNV and CDR2 is YYDKDF (reference sequence). The CDR3 has 14 residues. Trimming removed 10 bases from V and 1 base from J, with 13 bases in between. CDR3 in DNA: TGTGCCAGTTCGCGGGGGCGGAACACCGGGGAGCTGTTTTTT. It translates to CASSRGRNTGELFF.

This clonotype was observed many times. The chain is built from TRBV6-1 and TRBJ1-1; 8 bases agree with TRBD1. Germline-derived CDR1 and CDR2 are MNHNS and SASEGT. The ends lost 4 bases at V and 0 bases at J; junction bases unmatched: 7. This CDR3 is 16 amino acids long. The CDR3 sequence is CASSVQGAGLNTEAFF. The CDR3 DNA reads TGTGCCAGCAGTGTCCAGGGGGCCGGACTGAACACTGAAGCTTTCTTT.

This clonotype was found once. V usage is TRBV6-2 or TRBV6-3 and J usage is TRBJ2-7, with 7 nucleotides matching TRBD1. This CDR3 spans 14 amino acids. Germline V gene data show CDR1 as MNHEY and CDR2 as SVGEGT. The V segment lost 6 bases and the J segment 0 bases; nucleotides outside the gene matches: 5. CDR3 sequence: CASREQGISYEQYF. The CDR3 region has the DNA TGTGCCAGCAGAGAACAGGGGATCTCCTACGAGCAGTACTTC.

At least ten counts were recorded for this clonotype. The chain is built from TRBV6-2 or TRBV6-3 and TRBJ1-1; no clear D gene. V was cut by 0 bases and J by 0 bases, with 5 bases left in between. Germline V gene data show CDR1 as MNHEY and CDR2 as SVGEGT. This CDR3 is 14 amino acids long. The CDR3 is CASSYSRVNTEAFF. The CDR3 coding sequence is TGTGCCAGCAGTTACTCGCGTGTGAACACTGAAGCTTTCTTT.

The gene calls are TRBV6-5 and TRBJ2-7; D remains ambiguous. V gave up 0 bases and J gave up 0 bases, with 12 bases separating them. The CDR3 is 16 amino acids. Germline V lookup: CDR1 MNHEY, CDR2 SVGAGI. CDR3 nucleotides: TGTGCCAGCAGTTACTCGAACGTTCCAAGCTCCTACGAGCAGTACTTC. Amino acid sequence: CASSYSNVPSSYEQYF.

This clonotype was seen ten or more times. The chain recombines TRBV11-2 with TRBJ2-4, with 7 bases matching TRBD1. In germline, CDR1 is SGHAT, CDR2 FQNNGV. V lost 5 bases, J lost 0 bases, and 10 bases stayed unmatched. The CDR3 contains 17 residues. CDR3 DNA: TGTGCCAGCAGCCCCCGGACAGGCCTACTAGCCAAAAACATTCAGTACTTC. Its translation is CASSPRTGLLAKNIQYF.

This clonotype has ten or more counts. This rearrangement joins TRBV19 to TRBJ1-5; D not certain. Germline loops: CDR1 LNHDA, CDR2 SQIVND (reference sequence). The CDR3 is 15 residues long. V lost 3 bases to trimming and J lost 0 bases, with 9 bases between them. The CDR3 sequence is CASSITDYSNQPQHF. The CDR3 bases are TGTGCCAGTAGTATCACGGATTATAGCAATCAGCCCCAGCATTTT.

This clonotype has a count of ten or more. The rearrangement uses TRBV7-2 and TRBJ1-2; D may be TRBD1 (6 bases). This CDR3 comprises 13 residues. Trimming shortened V by 4 bases and J by 5 bases, and 11 bases separated the two germline ends. CDR1 is SGHTA and CDR2 is FQGNSA in the germline V gene. Here the CDR3 reads CASSSDRGYGYTF. CDR3 nucleotides: TGTGCCAGCAGCTCGGACAGAGGGTATGGCTACACCTTC.

At least ten counts were recorded for this clonotype. This chain uses TRBV12-3 or TRBV12-4 with TRBJ2-7, with 7 bases aligning to TRBD1. V lost 4 bases, J lost 3 bases, and 0 bases stayed unmatched. This CDR3 spans 12 amino acids. CDR3 bases: TGTGCCAGCAGTTGGACAGGCTACGAGCAGTACTTC. This encodes CASSWTGYEQYF.

This clonotype was recorded at least ten times. The chain recombines TRBV3-1 with TRBJ2-5, with D hard to call. CDR1 is LGHDT, CDR2 YNNKEL, per germline (reference sequence). CDR3 length equals 13 residues. V lost 4 bases and J 8 bases, leaving 14 bases between the germline ends. In DNA form, the CDR3 reads TGTGCCAGCAGCCCCCGGGCCTTCCCTACCCAGTACTTC. Its translation: CASSPRAFPTQYF.

This clonotype has at least ten counts. This chain links TRBV12-3 or TRBV12-4 with TRBJ1-1; weak D call: TRBD1 (5 bases). The CDR3 has 15 residues. Between the trimmed V and J ends, which lost 4 bases and 3 bases, there was a span of 15 bases. DNA for the CDR3: TGTGCCAGCAGTTCCTTCAGGGTAGGGGACACTGAAGCTTTCTTT. It yields the protein CASSSFRVGDTEAFF.

Ten or more counts support this clonotype. The chain uses TRBV7-2 and TRBJ1-3; maybe TRBD1 (5 bases). The V end was cut by 3 bases, the J end by 2 bases, with 11 bases between. The germline V gene encodes CDR1 SGHTA and CDR2 FQGNSA. CDR3 length: 15 amino acids. CDR3: CASSFSQGPGNTIYF. CDR3 sequence (DNA): TGTGCCAGCAGCTTCTCCCAGGGCCCTGGAAACACCATATATTTT.

At least ten counts were recorded for this clonotype. The chain joins TRBV12-3 or TRBV12-4 to TRBJ2-7; TRBD1 agrees at 9 bases. CDR3 length: 14 residues. V gave up 5 bases and J gave up 2 bases; unmatched junction bases: 4. The CDR3 sequence: CASSPTGGAYEQYF. The CDR3 coding sequence is TGTGCCAGCAGTCCCACAGGGGGCGCCTACGAGCAGTACTTC.

This clonotype was detected ten times or more. The V and J genes are TRBV12-3 or TRBV12-4 and TRBJ1-3; D is uncertain. V lost 6 bases to trimming and J lost 4 bases, with 4 bases between them. The CDR3 has 11 amino acids. As DNA, the CDR3 is TGTGCCAGCAGGCGAGGAAACACCATATATTTT. Protein sequence: CASRRGNTIYF.

Only one count was recorded for this clonotype. The junction and the germline gene differ at one end; a read error may be behind it. The CDR3: CASRPLSSSEQYF. The CDR3 nucleotides are TGTGCCAGCAGACCGTTATCGTCCTCCGAGCAGTACTTC. V is TRBV12-3 or TRBV12-4 and J is TRBJ2-7; D unclear. The CDR3 is made up of 13 amino acids.

This clonotype was picked up many times. This sequence joins TRBV27 and TRBJ1-1; no clear D. The germline V gene has CDR1 MNHEY and CDR2 SMNVEV (reference sequence). The V end was cut by 1 base, the J end by 0 bases, with 9 bases between. The CDR3 sequence is 15 residues long. The CDR3 here is CASSLYGSMNTEAFF. DNA of the CDR3: TGTGCCAGCAGTTTATACGGCAGCATGAACACTGAAGCTTTCTTT.

Ten or more counts support this clonotype. The V gene is TRBV6-2 or TRBV6-3, the J gene TRBJ2-7; 8 bases fit TRBD1. The germline gives CDR1 MNHEY, CDR2 SVGEGT. V shed 4 bases, J shed 2 bases, and the junction held 7 bases outside the gene matches. The CDR3 contains 15 residues. The CDR3 here is CASSFLPGQAYEQYF. As DNA, the CDR3 is TGTGCCAGCAGTTTCCTCCCGGGACAGGCCTACGAGCAGTACTTC.

This clonotype was counted ten times or more. The CDR3 bases are TGTGCCAGCAGAAGGAGGGACAACAATCAGCCCCAGCATTTT. Translated: CASRRRDNNQPQHF. The chain carries TRBV6-2 or TRBV6-3 and TRBJ1-5, with D perhaps matching TRBD1 (6 bases). CDR1 and CDR2 (germline): MNHEY, SVGEGT. The CDR3 extends over 14 amino acids. V lost 6 bases, J lost 3 bases, and 12 bases lay in between.

This clonotype was seen many times. The chain has TRBV7-2 and TRBJ2-7; TRBD1 matches at 7 bases. CDR1 is SGHTA, CDR2 FQGNSA, per germline. CDR3 length equals 15 residues. V lost 4 bases, J lost 0 bases, and 6 bases stayed unmatched. This chain's CDR3 is CASSWGTGASYEQYF. The CDR3 DNA reads TGTGCCAGCAGCTGGGGAACAGGGGCCTCCTACGAGCAGTACTTC.

At least ten counts were recorded for this clonotype. The chain is built from TRBV12-3 or TRBV12-4 and TRBJ1-5; no firm D call. The CDR3 consists of 14 residues. V shed 7 bases and J shed 4 bases, with 14 bases lying between them. This CDR3 is CASTPWGSNQPQHF. In nucleotides, the CDR3 is TGTGCCAGCACCCCGTGGGGTTCTAATCAGCCCCAGCATTTT.